This TCR beta chain was found in a study of blood T cells in healthy people across ages. Samples each yielded at least 6 micrograms of total RNA. This CDR3 has 15 amino acids. Looked up from germline, CDR1 is SGHTA and CDR2 is FQGNSA. V lost 7 bases, J lost 4 bases, and 11 bases stayed unmatched. A sample-barcoded 5' primer and a J-beta primer mix were used in a second PCR of about 7 to 12 cycles. Each CDR3 protein is one row after TCRdb ran MiXCR on the 5' RACE reads. The sample yields some 800,000 distinct CDR3 sequences, around 42% seen once. The gene calls are TRBV7-2 and TRBJ1-1; TRBD1 agrees at 8 bases. The source of this sequence is a man aged 55 to 70 in good health. Sequencing used blood. CDR3 sequence: CASIPKEGQATEAFF. In DNA, the CDR3 is TGTGCCAGCATCCCTAAAGAGGGACAGGCCACTGAAGCTTTCTTT.